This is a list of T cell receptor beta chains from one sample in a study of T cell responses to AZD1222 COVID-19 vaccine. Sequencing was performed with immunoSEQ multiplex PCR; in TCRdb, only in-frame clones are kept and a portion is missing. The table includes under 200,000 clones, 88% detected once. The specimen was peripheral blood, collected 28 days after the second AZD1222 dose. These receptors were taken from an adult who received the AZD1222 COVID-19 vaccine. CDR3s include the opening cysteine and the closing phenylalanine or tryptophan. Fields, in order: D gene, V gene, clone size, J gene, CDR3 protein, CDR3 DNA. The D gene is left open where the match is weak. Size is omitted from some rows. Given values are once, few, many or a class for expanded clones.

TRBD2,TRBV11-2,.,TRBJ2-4,CASSPLGGGDIQYF,TGTGCCAGCAGCCCCCTGGGGGGAGGGGACATTCAGTACTTC
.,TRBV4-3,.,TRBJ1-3,CASSQDRDSSGNTIYF,TGCGCCAGCAGCCAAGACCGGGACTCCTCTGGAAACACCATATATTTT
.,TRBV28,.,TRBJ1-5,CASSSEQVGGQPQHF,TGTGCCAGCAGTTCGGAACAGGTGGGTGGTCAGCCCCAGCATTTT
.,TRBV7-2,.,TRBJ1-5,CASSQGGGPQHF,TGTGCCAGCAGCCAGGGAGGGGGGCCCCAGCATTTT
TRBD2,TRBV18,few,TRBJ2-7,CASSPSGTILGQQQYF,TGTGCCAGCTCACCTTCCGGGACTATTCTGGGGCAACAGCAGTACTTC
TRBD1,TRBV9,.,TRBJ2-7,CASSFRTGGDEQYF,TGTGCCAGCAGCTTCCGGACAGGGGGCGACGAGCAGTACTTC
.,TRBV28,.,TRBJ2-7,CASTRRGYEQYF,TGTGCCAGCACCCGGAGAGGTTACGAGCAGTACTTC
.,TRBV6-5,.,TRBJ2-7,CASSYAQGAYEQYF,TGTGCCAGCAGTTACGCGCAAGGAGCCTACGAGCAGTACTTC
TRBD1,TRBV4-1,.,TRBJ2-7,CASSQLSGDRGPFGEQYF,TGCGCCAGCAGCCAACTGTCCGGGGACAGAGGTCCTTTCGGAGAGCAGTACTTC
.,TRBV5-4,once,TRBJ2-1,CASSLAGPSPNEQFF,TGTGCCAGCAGCTTGGCTGGCCCATCTCCTAATGAGCAGTTCTTC
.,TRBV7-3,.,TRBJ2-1,CASSLTREAEQFF,TGTGCCAGCAGCTTAACACGAGAAGCCGAGCAGTTCTTC
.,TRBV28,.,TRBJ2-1,CASRQGTSWNEQFF,TGTGCCAGCAGACAGGGAACATCATGGAATGAGCAGTTCTTC
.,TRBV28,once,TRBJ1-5,CASSSGSTNQPQHF,TGTGCCAGCAGTTCAGGATCGACTAATCAGCCCCAGCATTTT
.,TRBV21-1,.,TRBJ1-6,CASSPLGGQGPPGSPLHF,TGTGCCAGCAGCCCCCTGGGCGGACAGGGGCCGCCGGGGTCACCCCTCCACTTT
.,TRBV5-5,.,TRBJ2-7,CASSGDVGRSSYEQYF,TGTGCCAGCAGCGGCGACGTGGGGCGAAGCTCCTACGAGCAGTACTTC
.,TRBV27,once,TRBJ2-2,CASSFRGRELFF,TGTGCCAGCAGTTTCCGCGGGCGGGAGCTGTTTTTT
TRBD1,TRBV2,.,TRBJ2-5,CASKPGQSIEETQYF,TGTGCCAGCAAACCGGGACAGAGCATAGAAGAGACCCAGTACTTC
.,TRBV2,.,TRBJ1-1,CASRAEEAFF,TGTGCCAGCAGGGCAGAGGAAGCTTTCTTT
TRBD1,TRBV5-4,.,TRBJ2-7,CASSLAGTASSYEQYF,TGTGCCAGCAGCTTGGCCGGGACAGCTAGCTCCTACGAGCAGTACTTC
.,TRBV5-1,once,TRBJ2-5,CASSPNQETQYF,TGCGCCAGCAGCCCAAACCAAGAGACCCAGTACTTC
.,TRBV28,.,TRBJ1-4,CASSWVGTTNEKLFF,TGTGCCAGCAGTTGGGTGGGGACAACTAATGAAAAACTGTTTTTT
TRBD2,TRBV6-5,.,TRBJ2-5,CASSYSGLAGETQYF,TGTGCCAGCAGTTACTCGGGACTAGCGGGAGAGACCCAGTACTTC
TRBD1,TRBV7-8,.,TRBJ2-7,CASSLRTGDEQYF,TGTGCCAGCAGCCTCCGGACAGGGGACGAGCAGTACTTC
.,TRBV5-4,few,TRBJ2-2,CASSLPTPTGELFF,TGTGCCAGCAGCTTACCGACTCCCACCGGGGAGCTGTTTTTT
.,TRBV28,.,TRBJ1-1,CASTQRDTEAFF,TGTGCCAGCACCCAGAGGGATACTGAAGCTTTCTTT
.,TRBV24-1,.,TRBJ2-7,CATSDSTVLYEQYF,TGTGCCACCAGTGATAGCACAGTGCTCTACGAGCAGTACTTC
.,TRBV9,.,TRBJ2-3,CASSVVGNTQYF,TGTGCCAGCAGCGTAGTGGGTAATACGCAGTATTTT
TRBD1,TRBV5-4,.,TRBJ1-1,CASSTRDRGKTEAFF,TGTGCCAGCAGCACCCGGGACAGGGGAAAAACTGAAGCTTTCTTT
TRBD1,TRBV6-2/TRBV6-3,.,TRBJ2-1,CASTPLISIGQGQFF,TGTGCCAGCACCCCATTGATAAGTATTGGACAGGGGCAGTTCTTC
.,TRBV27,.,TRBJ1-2,CASSPQSGYGYTF,TGTGCCAGCAGTCCCCAATCTGGCTATGGCTACACCTTC
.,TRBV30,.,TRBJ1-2,CAWSIRGARGGYTF,TGTGCCTGGAGTATTAGAGGGGCCCGGGGTGGCTACACCTTC
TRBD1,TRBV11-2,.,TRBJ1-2,CASSPNRGRYYGYTF,TGTGCCAGCAGCCCCAACAGGGGTAGATACTATGGCTACACCTTC
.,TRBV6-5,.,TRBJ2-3,CASSYDGLGPDTQYF,TGTGCCAGCAGTTACGACGGACTGGGCCCAGATACGCAGTATTTT
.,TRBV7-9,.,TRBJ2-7,CASSLGSSREQYF,TGTGCCAGCAGCTTAGGTAGCTCTCGCGAGCAGTACTTC
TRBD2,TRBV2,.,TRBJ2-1,CASRTLSGRNNEQFF,TGTGCCAGCAGGACCCTCAGCGGGAGAAACAATGAGCAGTTCTTC
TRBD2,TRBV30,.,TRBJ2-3,CAWSTGTSGGTDTQYF,TGTGCCTGGAGCACAGGGACTAGCGGGGGCACAGATACGCAGTATTTT
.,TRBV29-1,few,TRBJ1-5,CSASGQTNQPQHF,TGCAGCGCCTCAGGACAAACCAATCAGCCCCAGCATTTT
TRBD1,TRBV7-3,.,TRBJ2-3,CASNQGGGDTQYF,TGTGCCAGCAACCAAGGGGGCGGAGATACGCAGTATTTT
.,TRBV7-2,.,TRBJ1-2,CASSLNIDYGYTF,TGTGCCAGCAGCTTAAACATAGACTATGGCTACACCTTC
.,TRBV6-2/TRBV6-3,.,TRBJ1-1,CASSYGTPEAFF,TGTGCCAGCAGTTACGGGACCCCTGAAGCTTTCTTT
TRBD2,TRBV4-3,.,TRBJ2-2,CASSQEPIAGGPTGELFF,TGCGCCAGCAGCCAAGAACCTATAGCGGGAGGGCCAACCGGGGAGCTGTTTTTT